This is a list of T cell receptor beta chains from one sample in a study of T-cell memory formation after mild COVID-19. TCRdb reprocessed the 5' RACE reads via MiXCR and lists one record per CDR3 protein. This repertoire shows approximately 400,000 distinct CDR3 sequences, more than 15% found once; its top ten account for about 22%. Sequencing was performed on PBMCs or a T cell subset sorted from them (not recorded which). These receptors were obtained from a man in his late teens or twenties who had mild COVID-19 (a few samples of this study predate the infection). Cell type and time point are not known. Each CDR3 is given with its conserved first and last residue. D genes are given only for firm matches. Size values are once, few and many counts, or a class for expanded clones, and some rows have none.

D: .; V: TRBV7-2; size: .; J: TRBJ2-7; CDR3: CASSLTPVGVGQYF; DNA: TGTGCCAGCAGCCTCACCCCGGTCGGGGTTGGGCAGTACTTC
D: .; V: TRBV9; size: .; J: TRBJ2-3; CDR3: CASSYRDHLDTQYF; DNA: TGTGCCAGCAGCTACCGGGACCACTTGGATACGCAGTATTTT
D: TRBD1; V: TRBV7-2; size: many; J: TRBJ1-4; CDR3: CASSLDRGGEKLFF; DNA: TGTGCCAGCAGCTTAGACAGGGGAGGTGAAAAACTGTTTTTT
D: TRBD1; V: TRBV20-1; size: .; J: TRBJ2-5; CDR3: CSASADRGETQYF; DNA: TGCAGTGCTAGTGCGGACAGGGGAGAGACCCAGTACTTC
D: TRBD1; V: TRBV6-5; size: few; J: TRBJ2-2; CDR3: CASSYSAPIQGDRHTGELFF; DNA: TGTGCCAGCAGTTACTCCGCTCCGATACAGGGGGATAGACACACCGGGGAGCTGTTTTTT
D: .; V: TRBV20-1; size: few; J: TRBJ2-2; CDR3: CSAWTDGELFF; DNA: TGCAGTGCTTGGACAGACGGGGAGCTGTTTTTT
D: .; V: TRBV29-1; size: many; J: TRBJ2-5; CDR3: CSVVRSGAGETQYF; DNA: TGCAGCGTTGTGCGTTCCGGGGCGGGAGAGACCCAGTACTTC
D: TRBD2; V: TRBV7-9; size: few; J: TRBJ2-5; CDR3: CASSSSSGTSGEETQYF; DNA: TGTGCCAGCAGCTCCTCCTCCGGGACTAGCGGAGAAGAGACCCAGTACTTC
D: .; V: TRBV2; size: .; J: TRBJ1-4; CDR3: CASTKEKLFF; DNA: TGTGCCAGCACAAAGGAAAAACTGTTTTTT
D: .; V: TRBV14; size: .; J: TRBJ2-4; CDR3: CASSQTTGHLAKNIQYF; DNA: TGTGCCAGCAGCCAAACAACGGGACACCTAGCCAAAAACATTCAGTACTTC
D: .; V: TRBV4-1; size: few; J: TRBJ1-2; CDR3: CASSQEPGRGRNYGYTF; DNA: TGCGCCAGCAGCCAAGAGCCCGGGCGGGGGAGGAACTATGGCTACACCTTC
D: .; V: TRBV12-3/TRBV12-4; size: .; J: TRBJ2-6; CDR3: CASSLVWSRAGANVLTF; DNA: TGTGCCAGCAGTTTAGTCTGGAGTAGGGCTGGGGCCAACGTCCTGACTTTC
D: TRBD2; V: TRBV27; size: .; J: TRBJ2-5; CDR3: CASSPGLAGELGETQYF; DNA: TGTGCCAGCAGTCCTGGACTAGCGGGGGAACTCGGGGAGACCCAGTACTTC